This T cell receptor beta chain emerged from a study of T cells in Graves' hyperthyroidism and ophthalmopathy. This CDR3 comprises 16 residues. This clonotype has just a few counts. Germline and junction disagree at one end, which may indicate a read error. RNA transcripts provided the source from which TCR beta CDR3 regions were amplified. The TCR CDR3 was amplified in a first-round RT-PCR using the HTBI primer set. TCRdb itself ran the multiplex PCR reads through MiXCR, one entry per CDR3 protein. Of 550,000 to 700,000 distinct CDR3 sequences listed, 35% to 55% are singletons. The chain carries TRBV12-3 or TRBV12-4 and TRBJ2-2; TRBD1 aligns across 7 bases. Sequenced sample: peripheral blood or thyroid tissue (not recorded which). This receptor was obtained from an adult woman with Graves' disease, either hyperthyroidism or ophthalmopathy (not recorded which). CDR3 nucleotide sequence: TGTGCCGGCAGTCCACGGACAGGCCTAAGACCCGGGGAGCTGTTTTTT. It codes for CAGSPRTGLRPGELFF.